This T cell receptor (beta chain) originates from a study of Ad26.COV2.S vaccination and SARS-CoV-2 variants. Study findings and constraints: Those who received vaccine or placebo ended up with similar non-spike TCR breadth. TCR breadth and depth analyses may have underestimated total T cell responses.

Worth noting for this clone: The antigen remains unidentified.

Stated treatment: some 19 received Ad26.COV2.S at low or high dose, single or two shots; five or six received placebo; per-sample allocation not given. Samples were taken on day 63 after the first vaccine or placebo injection. It was an adult aged 18-55 years in Boston who was the donor. Generated by immunoSEQ multiplex PCR, the TCRdb table keeps only in-frame clones and is missing some. Here the sample spans some 320,000 clones, about 86% being singletons. CDR3 length: 14 amino acids. Deletions cut 4 bases from V and 9 bases from J, with 13 bases between. The V gene's germline CDR1 is SGHTA and CDR2 FQGNSA.

Sequences were derived from peripheral blood, sampled in a trial of Ad26.COV2.S vaccine versus placebo. The chain is built from TRBV7-2 and TRBJ1-6; no clear D. This clonotype was obtained from a person between 18 and 65 years old who received the Ad26.COV2.S COVID-19 vaccine or a placebo. In DNA, the CDR3 is TGTGCCAGCAGCTCAGGTCGGAGTTCTTCACCCCTCCACTTT. Translating gives CASSSGRSSSPLHF.